This TCR beta chain was recorded in a study of T cell responses to AZD1222 COVID-19 vaccine. Only in-frame clones appear in the TCRdb table, and some are missing; sequencing was by immunoSEQ multiplex PCR. The sample has 100,000 to 120,000 clones, about 86% seen once; the top ten hold 3% to 3.5%. Trimming cost V 9 bases and J 0 bases, with 8 bases left between them. CDR3 length equals 12 residues. CDR1 SNHLY and CDR2 FYNNEI come from the germline V gene. This TCR was sampled from an adult in good health. Here the sequenced sample was peripheral blood, taken on day 0 of AZD1222 vaccination. The chain uses TRBV2 and TRBJ2-5; D gene unclear. The DNA for the CDR3 is TGTGCCAGTAGCCAGCACCAAGAGACCCAGTACTTC. Its protein is CASSQHQETQYF.